This TCR beta chain appears in the sequencing data of a study of blood T cell repertoires in COVID-19. In the original processing: Reference gene primer amplification in the assay estimated nucleated cell counts. The repertoire was sequenced with immunoSEQ multiplex PCR; TCRdb's copy has only in-frame clones and lacks some. Clone size and V and J calls were adopted from that table, with D and trimming inferred from the DNA. This sample has fewer than 150,000 clones, with 85% to 90% found just once. The germline gives CDR1 LNHDA, CDR2 SQIVND (reference sequence). The CDR3 covers 13 residues. V lost 5 bases and J lost 3, with 8 bases in between.

V is TRBV19 and J is TRBJ2-1, with D tentatively TRBD1 (6 bases). The receptor was isolated from a man between 65 and 85 years old who had recovered from COVID-19. Sequencing was carried out using peripheral blood. CDR3 nucleotides: TGTGCCAGTAGTTGGGACAACTACAATGAGCAGTTCTTC. The encoded protein is CASSWDNYNEQFF.